Sequencing of this T cell receptor beta chain was carried out in a study of T cell responses to AZD1222 COVID-19 vaccine. Study-level findings and limits: Across spike, vaccine-associated CD4 TCRs were found, dominant at 160-218 and 743-854.

Concerning this clone itself: Its antigen is as yet unknown.

With 6 bases removed from V and 10 bases from J, the gap between germline ends came to 15 bases. Germline V gives CDR1 SGHTA, CDR2 FQGNSA. The CDR3 is made up of 12 amino acids. Clones were read by immunoSEQ multiplex PCR, and TCRdb kept only the in-frame ones, dropping some. The table shows 150,000 to 200,000 clones, with about 86% occurring only once. This chain joins TRBV7-2 and TRBJ1-1, with no clear D. The sequencing used peripheral blood, collected 28 days after the second AZD1222 dose. The clonotype comes from an adult who received the AZD1222 COVID-19 vaccine. The CDR3 loop is CASSLDRSPAFF. CDR3 DNA: TGTGCCAGCAGTCTAGACCGCAGCCCAGCTTTCTTT.